The rows below give T cell receptor beta chains drawn from one sample of a study of CD8+ T cells in alopecia areata. Profiled with immunoSEQ multiplex PCR; TCRdb holds only in-frame clones, not every one. The data contain some 180,000 clones, around 49% of them seen just once; the ten biggest clones take up roughly a tenth. Here the sequenced sample was CD8+ T cells sorted from blood, taken around week 53, from a patient treated with tofacitinib. These receptors originate from a human donor with alopecia areata. Both conserved end residues are part of each CDR3. The D gene is left open where the match is weak. For some rows the clone size is stated as once, few or many, or as a class when expanded; others skip it.

v_call,j_call,d_call,clone_size,cdr3_aa,cdr3_nt
TRBV4-1,TRBJ2-1,.,.,CASSQTQGLDNEQFF,TGCGCCAGCAGCCAGACGCAGGGCCTGGACAATGAGCAGTTCTTC
TRBV27,TRBJ1-3,TRBD1,.,CASGPGGGNTIYF,TGTGCCAGCGGCCCAGGGGGTGGAAACACCATATATTTT
TRBV25-1,TRBJ2-1,.,.,CASSRGHLGYNEQFF,TGTGCCAGCAGTCGGGGGCATCTGGGGTACAATGAGCAGTTCTTC
TRBV5-6,TRBJ2-1,.,.,CASSLAGIRENEQFF,TGTGCCAGCAGCTTGGCAGGGATAAGGGAAAATGAGCAGTTCTTC
TRBV7-4,TRBJ1-5,.,.,CASRNSGPNSNQPQHF,TGTGCCAGCAGAAACTCGGGACCGAATAGCAATCAGCCCCAGCATTTT
TRBV5-6,TRBJ2-7,.,.,CASSADGQLRLEQYF,TGTGCCAGCAGCGCGGATGGACAGTTAAGGTTGGAGCAGTACTTC
TRBV11-2,TRBJ1-2,TRBD1,few,CASSPTGRGYTF,TGTGCCAGCAGCCCGACAGGGCGAGGCTACACCTTC
TRBV11-2,TRBJ2-7,TRBD1,.,CASSSLAGGWEQYF,TGTGCCAGCAGCTCCCTCGCAGGGGGCTGGGAGCAGTACTTC
TRBV2,TRBJ1-1,TRBD1,.,CSLGQRFPGTEAFF,TGTTCCCTGGGACAGCGGTTCCCCGGTACTGAAGCTTTCTTT
TRBV7-6,TRBJ2-5,.,.,CASSTTQGASQYF,TGTGCCAGCAGCACTACACAGGGTGCGTCCCAGTACTTC
TRBV7-9,TRBJ2-3,TRBD2,.,CASSQDLGGGATDTQYF,TGTGCCAGCAGCCAAGATCTGGGCGGGGGGGCCACAGATACGCAGTATTTT
TRBV6-5,TRBJ1-1,TRBD1,.,CASSLDRGYTEAFF,TGTGCCAGCAGTTTGGACAGGGGGTACACTGAAGCTTTCTTT
TRBV9,TRBJ2-2,.,.,CASSLRPSGQTGELFF,TGTGCCAGCAGCCTTCGCCCATCGGGGCAGACCGGGGAGCTGTTTTTT
TRBV6-1,TRBJ2-3,.,.,CASSGITDTQYF,TGTGCCAGCAGTGGGATCACAGATACGCAGTATTTT
TRBV12-5,TRBJ1-5,TRBD1,.,CASGKTGGNQPQHF,TGTGCTAGTGGGAAGACAGGGGGCAATCAGCCCCAGCATTTT
TRBV6-4,TRBJ2-2,TRBD1,many,CATGTGGTGELFF,TGTGCCACCGGGACAGGTGGTACCGGGGAGCTGTTTTTT
TRBV7-9,TRBJ1-2,.,.,CASSPTTGYYGYTF,TGTGCCAGCAGCCCCACGACAGGCTACTATGGCTACACCTTC
TRBV6-5,TRBJ2-7,TRBD2,.,CASSVTSEAYEQYF,TGTGCCAGCAGTGTGACTAGCGAGGCCTACGAGCAGTACTTC
TRBV12-5,TRBJ2-7,.,few,CASGFLGAANEQYF,TGTGCTAGTGGTTTTTTGGGGGCGGCAAACGAGCAGTACTTC
TRBV6-1,TRBJ2-5,.,.,CASSEGPYQETQYF,TGTGCCAGCAGTGAAGGACCGTACCAAGAGACCCAGTACTTC
TRBV19,TRBJ2-5,TRBD2,.,CASSISKTSPGETQYF,TGTGCCAGTAGTATATCCAAGACTAGCCCTGGAGAGACCCAGTACTTC
TRBV5-1,TRBJ2-7,.,few,CASSRDQFYEQYF,TGCGCCAGCAGTAGGGACCAGTTCTACGAGCAGTACTTC
TRBV5-6,TRBJ1-2,TRBD1,.,CASSLGTHGTGIYGYTF,TGTGCCAGCAGCTTGGGGACCCACGGGACAGGGATCTATGGCTACACCTTC
TRBV4-1,TRBJ2-5,.,few,CASSQGIMAETQYF,TGCGCCAGCAGCCAAGGGATAATGGCAGAGACCCAGTACTTC
TRBV7-8,TRBJ2-1,TRBD2,.,CASSLGLAGAYSYNEQFF,TGTGCCAGCAGCTTAGGACTAGCGGGGGCCTACTCCTACAATGAGCAGTTCTTC
TRBV7-9,TRBJ1-6,.,.,CASSLELGDDGQLHF,TGTGCCAGCAGCTTAGAATTAGGGGATGACGGGCAACTCCACTTT
TRBV5-6,TRBJ2-1,.,.,CASSLKEGEQFF,TGTGCCAGCAGCTTGAAGGAGGGTGAGCAGTTCTTC
TRBV30,TRBJ2-1,TRBD1,.,CAWGQGNEQFF,TGTGCCTGGGGACAGGGCAATGAGCAGTTCTTC
TRBV19,TRBJ2-7,TRBD1,few,CASSSRQGIYEQYF,TGTGCCAGTAGTAGCCGACAGGGAATCTACGAGCAGTACTTC
TRBV7-9,TRBJ1-5,.,.,CASSDGSLSNQPQHF,TGTGCCAGCAGCGACGGATCACTTAGCAATCAGCCCCAGCATTTT
TRBV29-1,TRBJ2-4,.,few,CSVVGQGGIQYF,TGCAGCGTTGTTGGTCAGGGCGGAATTCAGTACTTC
TRBV27,TRBJ2-7,.,few,CASSSTPFPSYEQYF,TGTGCCAGCAGTTCAACCCCCTTCCCCTCCTACGAGCAGTACTTC
TRBV6-5,TRBJ2-2,.,.,CATVGVGELFF,TGTGCCACAGTCGGGGTGGGGGAGCTGTTTTTT
TRBV4-1,TRBJ2-3,.,.,CASSQEGETLIRYF,TGCGCCAGCAGCCAAGAAGGAGAGACTCTCATTCGGTATTTT
TRBV11-2,TRBJ1-2,.,.,CASSLPGVANYGYTF,TGTGCCAGCAGCTTACCTGGGGTTGCTAACTATGGCTACACCTTC
TRBV6-5,TRBJ2-5,.,few,CASSPRYQETQYF,TGTGCCAGCAGTCCTCGTTACCAAGAGACCCAGTACTTC
TRBV7-2,TRBJ2-6,.,.,CASSYSGAGANVLTF,TGTGCCAGCAGCTATTCAGGGGCTGGGGCCAACGTCCTGACTTTC
TRBV5-6,TRBJ1-2,.,.,CASSSVDYGYTF,TGTGCCAGCAGCTCCGTGGACTATGGCTACACCTTC